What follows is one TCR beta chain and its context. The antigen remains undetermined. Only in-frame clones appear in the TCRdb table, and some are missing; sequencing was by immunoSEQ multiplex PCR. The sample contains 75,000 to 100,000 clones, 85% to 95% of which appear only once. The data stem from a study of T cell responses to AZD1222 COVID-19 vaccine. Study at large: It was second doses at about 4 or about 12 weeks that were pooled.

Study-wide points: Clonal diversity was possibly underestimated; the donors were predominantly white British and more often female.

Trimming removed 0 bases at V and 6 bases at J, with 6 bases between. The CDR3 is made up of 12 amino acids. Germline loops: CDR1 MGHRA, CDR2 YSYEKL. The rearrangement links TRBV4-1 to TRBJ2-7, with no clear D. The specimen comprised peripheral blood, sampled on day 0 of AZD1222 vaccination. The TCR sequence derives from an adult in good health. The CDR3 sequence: CASSQEVGEQYF. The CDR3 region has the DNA TGCGCCAGCAGCCAAGAGGTGGGCGAGCAGTACTTC.